These 30 T cell receptor beta chains were sequenced from one sample in a study of cytomegalovirus exposure and HLA in healthy donors. A multiplex PCR was run with 60 Vbeta primers and 13 Jbeta primers. Using immunoSEQ multiplex PCR, the repertoire was profiled, and TCRdb retains in-frame clones only, with some absent. The sample lists 100,000 to 150,000 clones, roughly 82% seen once, with roughly 12% in the top ten. Sequenced sample: PBMCs. The origin of the receptors is a male donor in good health and CMV-seropositive.

This rearrangement joins TRBV7-9 to TRBJ2-7; 12 bases are a match to TRBD2. CDR3 length: 19 residues. J gave up 5 bases and V 1 base, and 15 bases lay outside the gene matches. Germline V CDR1 and CDR2: SEHNR, FQNEAQ (reference sequence). The DNA for the CDR3 is TGTGCCAGCAGCTTAGGGCTGAGCGTTTGGACTAGCGGGATCCACGAGCAGTACTTC. It translates to CASSLGLSVWTSGIHEQYF.

The J gene is TRBJ2-1, the V gene TRBV4-1; 13 nucleotides align to TRBD2. The CDR3 totals 17 residues. The V and J ends lost 3 bases and 7 bases, in that order; junction bases with no gene match: 9. Germline CDR1 MGHRA, CDR2 YSYEKL. The DNA of the CDR3 is TGCGCCAGCAGCCACCCAGGACTAGCGGGAGACCGGAATGAGCAGTTCTTC. This gives the protein CASSHPGLAGDRNEQFF.

The chain employs TRBV30 and TRBJ2-2; D is perhaps TRBD2 (6 bases). This CDR3 comprises 15 residues. V shed 5 bases and J shed 5 bases, with 18 bases lying between them. Germline-derived CDR1 and CDR2 are GTSNPN and SVGIG (reference sequence). The CDR3 here is CAWGVGGGRTGELFF. CDR3 nucleotide sequence: TGTGCCTGGGGGGTGGGGGGAGGCAGAACCGGGGAGCTGTTTTTT.

The rearrangement joins TRBV12-1 to TRBJ1-4; TRBD1, the table's D call, lacks a check against the DNA. TRBV12-1 is a recognized pseudogene. This CDR3 contains 16 residues. In nucleotides, the CDR3 is TGTGCCAGCAGCATAACCCGGGACAGGGGGCGAGAAAAACTGTTTTTT. Translation gives CASSITRDRGREKLFF.

This chain connects TRBV4-3 to TRBJ2-1; perhaps TRBD2 as D (6 bases). This CDR3 has 14 amino acids. Germline assignment: CDR1 LGHNA and CDR2 YSLEER. Trimming removed 1 base from V and 8 bases from J, with 12 bases in between. CDR3 residues: CASSQAGVKDEQFF. The CDR3 DNA reads TGCGCCAGCAGCCAAGCGGGAGTTAAGGATGAGCAGTTCTTC.

The chain recombines TRBV14 with TRBJ2-7, with unresolved D. Per germline, CDR1 SGHDN and CDR2 FVKESK. V dropped 3 bases and J dropped 7 bases, with 7 bases sitting between them. This CDR3 region has 11 residues. As DNA, the CDR3 is TGTGCCAGCAGCCATGCGACAGAGCAGTACTTC. Its protein product is CASSHATEQYF.

The V and J genes are TRBV27 and TRBJ2-5; D possibly corresponds to TRBD2 (6 bases). The J call may be wrong; the DNA end is better matched by TRBJ2-7. The germline V gene has CDR1 MNHEY and CDR2 SMNVEV (reference sequence). The CDR3 sequence is 16 residues long. The CDR3 reads CASSLVGPGGFYEQYF. As DNA, the CDR3 is TGTGCCAGCAGTCTAGTAGGCCCCGGAGGGTTTTACGAGCAGTACTTC.

The genes are TRBV29-1 and TRBJ1-1; tentatively, D is TRBD1 (6 bases). Germline-derived CDR1 and CDR2 are SQVTM and ANQGSEA. The CDR3 totals 11 residues. Trimming took off 4 bases at V and 7 bases at J, with 10 bases between the two ends. CDR3 DNA: TGCAGCGTTGGTTTGGACAGTGAAGCTTTCTTT. Its protein product is CSVGLDSEAFF.

The V and J genes are TRBV9 and TRBJ2-7; TRBD1 is a possible D gene (6 bases). The CDR3 totals 13 residues. V was trimmed by 3 bases and J by 1 base, leaving 8 bases between them. Germline CDR1 and CDR2: SGDLS and YYNGEE. In nucleotides, the CDR3 is TGTGCCAGCAGCGGACAGGATTCCTACGAGCAGTACTTC. It is translated as CASSGQDSYEQYF.

A single count supports this clone. The V and J genes are TRBV6-1 and TRBJ1-4, with D unclear. The CDR3 length is 12 residues. Trimming left V 8 bases short and J 6 bases short, with 10 bases between. In germline, CDR1 is MNHNS, CDR2 SASEGT. Here the CDR3 DNA reads TGTGCCAGCCGGGAGGAAGATGAAAAACTGTTTTTT. Amino acid sequence: CASREEDEKLFF.

The chain combines TRBV11-2 with TRBJ2-7; 11 nucleotides agree with TRBD2. Unmatched junction bases numbered 9, after V lost 4 bases and J lost 4 bases. CDR3 length: 16 amino acids. Germline values: CDR1 SGHAT, CDR2 FQNNGV. The CDR3 protein is CASSSMGTSGSYEQYF. The CDR3 bases are TGTGCCAGCAGCTCGATGGGCACTAGCGGGAGTTACGAGCAGTACTTC.

The chain couples TRBV9 to TRBJ2-5; TRBD2 matches at 8 bases. The CDR3 extends over 16 amino acids. Germline trimming cut 0 bases from V and 1 base from J; bases unmatched to any gene: 5. Germline V gives CDR1 SGDLS, CDR2 YYNGEE. CDR3 amino acids: CASSVGGTSGQETQYF. Here the CDR3 DNA reads TGTGCCAGCAGCGTAGGTGGCACTAGCGGCCAAGAGACCCAGTACTTC.

The chain joins TRBV20-1 to TRBJ1-1; a possible D gene is TRBD1 (5 bases). V lost 6 bases and J lost 3, with 8 bases in between. Germline loops: CDR1 DFQATT, CDR2 SNEGSKA (reference sequence). This CDR3 region has 11 residues. CDR3 amino acids: CSAGRDTEAFF. The DNA of the CDR3 is TGCAGTGCGGGCAGGGACACTGAAGCTTTCTTT.

The chain has TRBV5-1 and TRBJ2-7; no firm D call. Germline V gives CDR1 SGHRS, CDR2 YFSETQ. The CDR3 sequence is 14 residues long. Trimming shortened V by 4 bases and J by 5 bases, and 16 bases separated the two germline ends. The CDR3: CASSPYEERHEQYF. The CDR3 nucleotides read TGCGCCAGCAGCCCATACGAGGAGCGCCACGAGCAGTACTTC.

The chain has TRBV6-5 and TRBJ2-3; D remains unclear. V gave up 6 bases and J gave up 2 bases, with 9 bases separating them. The CDR3 totals 13 residues. Germline CDR1 MNHEY, CDR2 SVGAGI. For the CDR3, the DNA is TGTGCCAGCAGCCTAAGCCCCACAGATACGCAGTATTTT. This gives the protein CASSLSPTDTQYF.

V gene TRBV15 combines with J gene TRBJ1-5, with D possibly TRBD1 on 6 matching bases. CDR1 is LNHNV, CDR2 YYDKDF, per germline (reference sequence). The V gene lost 4 bases and the J gene lost 0 bases, with 13 bases spanning the gap. This CDR3 region has 16 residues. The CDR3 DNA reads TGTGCCACCAGCAAATCCAGGGGTAATAGCAATCAGCCCCAGCATTTT. Its translation is CATSKSRGNSNQPQHF.

A few counts support this clone. This CDR3 reads CSVLTGDSSYNEQFF. The CDR3 region has the DNA TGCAGCGTTCTGACAGGGGACAGCTCCTACAATGAGCAGTTCTTC. This chain links TRBV29-1 with TRBJ2-1; 8 bases match TRBD1. The CDR3 covers 15 residues. V dropped 5 bases and J dropped 0; count of bases not matched to a gene: 6. Germline V gene sequence: CDR1 SQVTM, CDR2 ANQGSEA.

The chain is built from TRBV30 and TRBJ2-3; 10 bases agree with TRBD2. Unmatched junction bases numbered 5, after V lost 2 bases and J lost 0 bases. The germline V gene encodes CDR1 GTSNPN and CDR2 SVGIG (reference sequence). The CDR3 is 16 residues long. The CDR3 DNA sequence: TGTGCCTGGAGTAAAGCGACTAGCGGGAGCACAGATACGCAGTATTTT. This translates into CAWSKATSGSTDTQYF.

CDR3 sequence reads: CAWGTTPETQYF. The CDR3 DNA is TGTGCCTGGGGGACTACGCCGGAGACCCAGTACTTC. J is TRBJ2-5 and V is TRBV30, with 7 bases identical to TRBD2. Germline CDR1 is GTSNPN and CDR2 is SVGIG (reference sequence). The CDR3 loop spans 12 amino acids. With 5 bases clipped from V and 5 bases from J, the junction kept 5 bases outside the gene matches.

This sequence joins TRBV28 and TRBJ2-5, with D possibly matching TRBD2 (5 bases). Germline V gene lookup returns CDR1 MDHEN and CDR2 SYDVKM. The V end lost 3 bases, the J end lost 0 bases, and 23 bases lay between the germline ends. The CDR3 is made up of 19 amino acids. CDR3 amino acids: CASSLLKSGSHMYQETQYF. The CDR3 DNA sequence: TGTGCCAGCAGTTTGCTCAAGAGTGGGAGCCACATGTACCAAGAGACCCAGTACTTC.

V usage is TRBV7-9 and J usage is TRBJ2-7, with 7 nucleotides matching TRBD2. V was pared by 5 bases and J by 3 bases, with 1 base of the junction left unmatched. Germline V gives CDR1 SEHNR, CDR2 FQNEAQ (reference sequence). This CDR3 has 12 amino acids. CDR3 protein: CASSPSGYEQYF. CDR3 sequence (DNA): TGTGCCAGCAGCCCTAGCGGCTACGAGCAGTACTTC.

J is TRBJ2-7 and V is TRBV7-8; 9 positions agree with TRBD2. The junction had 4 bases not matched to a gene; V was cut back by 0 bases and J by 1 base. The CDR3 spans 16 residues. CDR1 SGHVS and CDR2 FQNEAQ come from the germline V gene. The CDR3, as DNA: TGTGCCAGCAGCTTAGCGAGCGGGAGGTTTTCCTACGAGCAGTACTTC. It is translated as CASSLASGRFSYEQYF.

This clone was counted between two and nine times. V gene TRBV5-1 combines with J gene TRBJ1-6; 9 nucleotides match TRBD1. This CDR3 is built from 16 residues. Germline V gene sequence: CDR1 SGHRS, CDR2 YFSETQ. Germline trimming cut 4 bases from V and 4 bases from J; bases unmatched to any gene: 6. The CDR3 DNA sequence: TGCGCCAGCAGCCCCGGACAGGGGAATTATAATTCACCCCTCCACTTT. This codes for CASSPGQGNYNSPLHF.

For this clone: This is likely a read error, given that the CDR3 carries no conserved phenylalanine or tryptophan at its end. The J gene is TRBJ1-2, the V gene TRBV11-2; no reliable D call. With 6 bases removed from V and 10 bases from J, the gap between germline ends came to 18 bases. This CDR3 has 13 residues. From germline, CDR1 is SGHAT and CDR2 FQNNGV. This CDR3 reads CASSLLELRDYTL. In DNA form, the CDR3 reads TGTGCCAGCAGTCTCTTGGAGCTTCGTGACTACACCCTC.

This rearrangement joins TRBV25-1 to TRBJ2-5; the match to TRBD1 covers 10 bases. Germline CDR1 and CDR2: MGHDK and SYGVNS. The CDR3 loop spans 14 amino acids. Trimming took 5 bases from V and 4 from J; bases not matched to a gene: 4. The CDR3 loop is CASSTRDRGETQYF. The DNA for the CDR3 is TGTGCCAGCAGTACCCGGGACAGGGGAGAGACCCAGTACTTC.

A note on this clone: A junction boundary mismatches the germline segment, possibly from a read error. CDR3 nucleotides: TGTTCCAGCAGCTTAGGACCGGGACAGGGTACTAGCGGGAGCTACGAGCAGTACTTC. Encoded protein: CSSSLGPGQGTSGSYEQYF. The rearrangement links TRBV7-9 to TRBJ2-7; 11 nucleotides match TRBD2. CDR1 and CDR2 from the germline V gene are SEHNR and FQNEAQ (reference sequence). The length of the CDR3 is 19 residues.

The V call is TRBV15, the J call TRBJ2-2; 10 nucleotides align to TRBD2. V shed 5 bases and J 3 bases; nucleotides not matched to a gene: 3. The germline V gene has CDR1 LNHNV and CDR2 YYDKDF (reference sequence). This CDR3 spans 15 amino acids. This CDR3 reads CATSRLAGDTGELFF. The DNA of the CDR3 is TGTGCCACCAGCCGGCTAGCGGGAGACACCGGGGAGCTGTTTTTT.

The CDR3 sequence: CASTRDSSYNEQFF. CDR3 bases: TGTGCCAGTACGAGGGACTCTTCCTACAATGAGCAGTTCTTC. This chain uses TRBV19 with TRBJ2-1, with D possibly being TRBD2 (6 bases). The CDR3 spans 14 residues. Trimming removed 7 bases from V and 1 base from J, with 11 bases in between. Germline V lookup: CDR1 LNHDA, CDR2 SQIVND (reference sequence).

As for this clone: An end of the junction does not agree with germline; a read error may underlie this. Additional DNA sequences in this sample encode the identical CDR3. This sequence joins TRBV7-9 and TRBJ2-1; TRBD2 matches at 7 bases. Germline V gives CDR1 SEHNR, CDR2 FQNEAQ (reference sequence). This CDR3 spans 17 amino acids. The CDR3 nucleotides are TGTTCCAGCAGCCCTGCTGGGGGGGTGCCCTTGACCAATGAGCAGTTCTTC. Translated, it gives CSSSPAGGVPLTNEQFF.

This clone was recorded once. V usage is TRBV11-2 and J usage is TRBJ2-7; D is unclear. CDR1 and CDR2 (germline): SGHAT, FQNNGV. The germline V and J ends were trimmed by 1 base and 6 bases, with 10 bases remaining between them. CDR3 size: 13 residues. CDR3 nucleotides: TGTGCCAGCAGCTTAGTTGTTGGCCCCGAGCAGTACTTC. This sequence encodes CASSLVVGPEQYF.